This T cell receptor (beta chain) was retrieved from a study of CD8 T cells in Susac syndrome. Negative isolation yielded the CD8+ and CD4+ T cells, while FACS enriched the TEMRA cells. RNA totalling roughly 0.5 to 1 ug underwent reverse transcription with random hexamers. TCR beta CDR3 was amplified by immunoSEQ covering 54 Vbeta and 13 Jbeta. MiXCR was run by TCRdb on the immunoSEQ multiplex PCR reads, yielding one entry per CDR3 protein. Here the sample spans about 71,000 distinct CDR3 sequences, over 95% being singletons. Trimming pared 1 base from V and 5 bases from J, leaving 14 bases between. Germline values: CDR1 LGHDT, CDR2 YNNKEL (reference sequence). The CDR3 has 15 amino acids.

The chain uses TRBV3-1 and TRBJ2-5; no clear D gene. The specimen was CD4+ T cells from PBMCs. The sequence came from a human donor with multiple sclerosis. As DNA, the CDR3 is TGTGCCAGCAGCCAAGTTAGGACGGCTCGGGAGACCCAGTACTTC. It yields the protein CASSQVRTARETQYF.